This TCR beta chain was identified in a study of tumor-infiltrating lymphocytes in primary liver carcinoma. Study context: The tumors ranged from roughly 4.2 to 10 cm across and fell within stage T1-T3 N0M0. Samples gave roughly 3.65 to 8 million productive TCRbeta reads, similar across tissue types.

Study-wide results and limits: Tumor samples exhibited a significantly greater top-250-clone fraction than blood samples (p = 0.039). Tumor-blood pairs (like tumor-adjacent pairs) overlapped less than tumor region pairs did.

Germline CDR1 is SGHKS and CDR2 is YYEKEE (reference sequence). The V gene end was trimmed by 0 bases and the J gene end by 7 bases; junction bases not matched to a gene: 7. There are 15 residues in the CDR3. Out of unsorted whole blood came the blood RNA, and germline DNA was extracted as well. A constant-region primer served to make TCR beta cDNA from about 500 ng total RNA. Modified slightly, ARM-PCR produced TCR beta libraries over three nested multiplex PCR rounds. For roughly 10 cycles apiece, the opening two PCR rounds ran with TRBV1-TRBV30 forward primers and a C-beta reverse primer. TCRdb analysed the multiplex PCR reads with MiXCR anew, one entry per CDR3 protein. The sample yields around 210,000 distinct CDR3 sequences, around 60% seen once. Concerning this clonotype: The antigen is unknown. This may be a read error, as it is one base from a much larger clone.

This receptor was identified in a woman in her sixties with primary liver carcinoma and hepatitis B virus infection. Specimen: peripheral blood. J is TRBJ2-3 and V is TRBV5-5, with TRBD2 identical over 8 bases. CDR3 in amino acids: CASSLGTSWRYTQYF. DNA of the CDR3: TGTGCCAGCAGCTTGGGGACTAGCTGGAGATATACGCAGTATTTT.